The rows below give T cell receptor beta chains drawn from one sample of a study of blood T cell repertoires in COVID-19. This table comes from immunoSEQ multiplex PCR, and its TCRdb copy is limited to in-frame clones, with some not included. The sample shows 200,000 to 250,000 clones, around 83% of them seen only once. The source material was peripheral blood. These TCRs come from a woman aged 45-65 years with acute or convalescent COVID-19. Each CDR3 is given with its conserved first and last residue. D genes are given only for firm matches. Rows give clone size only sometimes, using once, few, many, or a class for an expanded clone.

>NA|TRBJ2-1|TRBV19|NA
TGTGCCAGTAGTATAGATCCCCCAGGGGAGAAGCAGTTCTTC
CASSIDPPGEKQFF
>NA|TRBJ1-2|TRBV2|NA
TGTGCCAGCAGTGAAGCGGGGGGTTATGGCTACACCTTC
CASSEAGGYGYTF
>NA|TRBJ1-6|TRBV3-1/TRBV3-2|NA
TGTGCCAGCAGCCAAGTGGGGGGAAATAATTCACCCCTCCACTTT
CASSQVGGNNSPLHF
>TRBD1|TRBJ1-2|TRBV5-1|NA
TGCGCCAGCAGCTTTGCAGGGGGACAGAGGGTAAACTATGGCTACACCTTC
CASSFAGGQRVNYGYTF
>NA|TRBJ2-1|TRBV5-1|NA
TGCGCCAGCAGCTTGACTATCCCCTCTGGGAATGAGCAGTTCTTC
CASSLTIPSGNEQFF
>TRBD2|TRBJ2-1|TRBV6-2/TRBV6-3|NA
TGTGCCAGCAGTTACCCCGGGACTACCCTATACAATGAGCAGTTCTTC
CASSYPGTTLYNEQFF
>NA|TRBJ1-1|TRBV19|NA
TGTGCCAGTAGTTATAGCACGGGGACTGAAGCTTTCTTT
CASSYSTGTEAFF
>TRBD2|TRBJ2-3|TRBV4-2|NA
TGTGCCAGCAGCCAAGGACTAGCGGGGGGGCCAGATACGCAGTATTTT
CASSQGLAGGPDTQYF
>NA|TRBJ1-5|TRBV4-3|NA
TGCGCCAGCAGCCAAGAACCGGGTAAGCCCCAGCATTTT
CASSQEPGKPQHF
>TRBD2|TRBJ2-1|TRBV20-1|NA
TGCAGTGCTAGTAAGGGACTAGGGTACAATGAGCAGTTCTTC
CSASKGLGYNEQFF
>TRBD1|TRBJ2-3|TRBV19|NA
TGTGCCACAAACACAGGGGAGAGGACAGATACGCAGTATTTT
CATNTGERTDTQYF
>TRBD1|TRBJ1-1|TRBV28|NA
TGTGCCAGCAGTTTTGGGACAGCGAACACTGAAGCTTTCTTT
CASSFGTANTEAFF
>TRBD1|TRBJ1-1|TRBV10-2|few
TGCGCCAGCAGTTATGACAGGGGGCGTGACACTGAAGCTTTCTTT
CASSYDRGRDTEAFF
>NA|TRBJ2-3|TRBV9|NA
TGTGCCAGCAGCGCCGGTAGCAGAAACACAGATACGCAGTATTTT
CASSAGSRNTDTQYF
>TRBD2|TRBJ2-7|TRBV29-1|NA
TGCAGCGTTGAATTTGTAGCGGGAGGGGACTACGAGCAGTACTTC
CSVEFVAGGDYEQYF
>TRBD1|TRBJ2-5|TRBV20-1|NA
TGCAGTGCCAGGGGGGAGACCCAGTACTTC
CSARGETQYF
>NA|TRBJ2-1|TRBV6-5|NA
TGTGCCAGCAGTCAGATGGGGCCCTGGAATGAGCAGTTCTTC
CASSQMGPWNEQFF
>NA|TRBJ2-1|TRBV6-5|NA
TGTGCCAGCAGTTACCTAGCGCCCGAGGAGAATAAGCAGTTCTTC
CASSYLAPEENKQFF
>NA|TRBJ1-6|TRBV10-3|NA
TGTGCCATCAGTGAACAGGGCTTTAATTCACCCCTCCACTTT
CAISEQGFNSPLHF
>TRBD1|TRBJ2-3|TRBV19|NA
TGTGCCAGTAGATCACAGGGGGCTTGGGATACGCAGTATTTT
CASRSQGAWDTQYF
>NA|TRBJ1-2|TRBV5-1|NA
TGCGCCAGCAGCTTGGGGACAGCTAACTATGGCTACACCTTC
CASSLGTANYGYTF
>NA|TRBJ1-5|TRBV3-1/TRBV3-2|NA
TGTGCCAGCAGCCCGTCCGGGAGGGACAATCAGCCCCAGCATTTT
CASSPSGRDNQPQHF
>NA|TRBJ1-6|TRBV15|NA
TGTGCCACCAGCAGACGGGCGGCCGGGGGGCCCTCCCCCCTCCACTTT
CATSRRAAGGPSPLHF
>TRBD2|TRBJ2-3|TRBV7-3|NA
TGTGCCAGCAGCCCCCGGGGGGAGACAGATACGCAGTATTTT
CASSPRGETDTQYF